This TCR beta chain was identified in a study of CXCR3-negative and CXCR3-positive naive CD8 T cells. Study-level results: Both naive subsets showed comparably high diversity, and memory CD8+ cells showed much lower diversity. Naive CXCR3-positive and CXCR3-negative cells shared similar TRBV-TRBJ usage, unlike memory cells.

The authors made the TRB cDNA libraries by 5' RACE using UMI labels. Each CDR3 protein gets one entry in TCRdb, which reprocessed the 5' RACE reads and gives no DNA. In all, the sample yields more than 7,500 distinct CDR3 sequences. Details on this clonotype: The antigen remains undetermined.

Sequencing input: naive CXCR3- CD8+ T cells from blood. Subset described: CD45RO-CCR7+CD27+CD95- naive CD8+ T cells lacking CXCR3 (TNR3-). The TCR originated in a human donor in good health. Some clones in this sample may be carry-over from other donors' samples.

This CDR3 is CASSHDSGTGLSGANVLTF. This sequence joins TRBV12-3 or TRBV12-4 and TRBJ2-6; TCRdb returns TRBD1, unconfirmable since there is no DNA. The CDR3 extends over 19 amino acids.